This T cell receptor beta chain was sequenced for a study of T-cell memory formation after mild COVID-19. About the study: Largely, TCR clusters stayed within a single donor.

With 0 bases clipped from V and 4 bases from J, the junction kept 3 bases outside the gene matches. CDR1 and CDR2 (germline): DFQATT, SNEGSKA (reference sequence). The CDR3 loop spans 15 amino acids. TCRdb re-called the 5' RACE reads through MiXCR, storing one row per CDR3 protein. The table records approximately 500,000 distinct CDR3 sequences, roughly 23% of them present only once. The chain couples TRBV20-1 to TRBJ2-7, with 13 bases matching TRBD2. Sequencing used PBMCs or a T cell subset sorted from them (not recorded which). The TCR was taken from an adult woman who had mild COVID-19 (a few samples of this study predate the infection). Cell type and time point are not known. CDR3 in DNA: TGCAGTGCTAGAGATCCGGGACTAGCGGGGTACGAGCAGTACTTC. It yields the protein CSARDPGLAGYEQYF.